This T cell receptor (beta chain) stems from a study of control samples from healthy donors and cancer patients (dated by TCRdb to 2020 to 2021). Looking up the germline V gene (reference sequence) yields CDR1 LNHDA and CDR2 SQIVND. V has 5 bases trimmed and J has 3 bases trimmed; junction bases matching no gene number 6. The CDR3 spans 14 residues, from the cysteine through the phenylalanine. Only the CDR3 region is kept as DNA, spanning 42 bases read in frame from base 1. Of note for this clone: Its antigen remains undetermined. The input lacks base qualities; no much larger clone sits a single base away.

Library preparation used the immunoSEQ multiplex PCR assay. TCRdb provides this immuneACCESS table in a form limited to in-frame rearrangements. Some clones are lacking; in checked studies, under half of them reflect an unresolved V gene, and why the rest are absent is not known. Within this sample are about 120,000 clones, with 92% of them counted one time only. Less than 0.65% of the sample rests with the top ten. The chain couples TRBV19 to TRBJ2-7; 8 bases in the middle match TRBD2. Sequences were obtained from PBMCs. This sequence originates from a man aged 80 or over with head and neck cancer. The CDR3 protein is CASSFTSGFYEQYF. The sequenced DNA: TGTGCCAGTAGTTTCACTAGCGGATTCTACGAGCAGTACTTC.